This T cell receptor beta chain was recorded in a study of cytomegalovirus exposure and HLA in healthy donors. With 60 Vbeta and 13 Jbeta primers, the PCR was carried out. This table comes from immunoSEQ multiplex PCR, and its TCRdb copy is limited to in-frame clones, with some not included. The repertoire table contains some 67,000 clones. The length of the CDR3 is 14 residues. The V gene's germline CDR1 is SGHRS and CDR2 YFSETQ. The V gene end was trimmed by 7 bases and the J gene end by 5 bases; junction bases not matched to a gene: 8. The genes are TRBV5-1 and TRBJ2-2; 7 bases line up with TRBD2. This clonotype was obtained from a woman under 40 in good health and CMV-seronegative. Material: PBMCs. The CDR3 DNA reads TGCGCCAGCGGCCAGGCGGGAGTGACCGGGGAGCTGTTTTTT. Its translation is CASGQAGVTGELFF.